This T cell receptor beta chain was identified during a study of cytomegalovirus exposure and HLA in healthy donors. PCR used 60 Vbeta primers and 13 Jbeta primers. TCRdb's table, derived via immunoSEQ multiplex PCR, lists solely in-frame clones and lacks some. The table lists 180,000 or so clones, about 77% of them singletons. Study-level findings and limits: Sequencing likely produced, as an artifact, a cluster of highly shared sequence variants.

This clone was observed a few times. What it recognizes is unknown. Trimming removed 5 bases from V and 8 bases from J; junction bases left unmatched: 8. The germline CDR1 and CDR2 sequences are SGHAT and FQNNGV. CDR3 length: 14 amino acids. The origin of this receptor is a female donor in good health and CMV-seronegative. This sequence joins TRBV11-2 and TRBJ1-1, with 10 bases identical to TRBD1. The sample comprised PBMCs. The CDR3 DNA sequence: TGTGCCAGCAGCCCCGACAGGGGGCTAGGGGAAGCTTTCTTT. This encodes CASSPDRGLGEAFF.